The entry below gives a single T cell receptor (beta chain) sequence along with its context. The sample originates from a study of blood T cell repertoires in COVID-19. Study overall: Acute-phase and convalescent COVID-19 samples originated in the United States, Italy and Spain. Sources were T cells, B-cell-depleted T cells, or PBMCs; the material itself was cDNA or gDNA.

Per the original data handling: Estimation of nucleated cell counts relied on the amplification of reference gene primers. TCRdb keeps only in-frame clones here, not all; method: immunoSEQ multiplex PCR. The V and J calls and clone size are taken from that table; D and trimming were inferred from the DNA. The data contain 130,000 or so clones, about 91% of them singletons. The sequence was collected from an older woman with acute or convalescent COVID-19. The specimen sequenced was peripheral blood.

The CDR3, as DNA: TGTGCCAGCAGCTTAGATGGCCGGAGACAGGGGTCCGAGCAGTACTTC. Amino acid sequence: CASSLDGRRQGSEQYF. The rearrangement joins TRBV7-8 to TRBJ2-7; TRBD1 matches 8 bases. Germline V CDR1 and CDR2: SGHVS, FQNEAQ. The CDR3 length is 16 residues. V gave up 1 base and J gave up 6 bases; unmatched junction bases: 11.